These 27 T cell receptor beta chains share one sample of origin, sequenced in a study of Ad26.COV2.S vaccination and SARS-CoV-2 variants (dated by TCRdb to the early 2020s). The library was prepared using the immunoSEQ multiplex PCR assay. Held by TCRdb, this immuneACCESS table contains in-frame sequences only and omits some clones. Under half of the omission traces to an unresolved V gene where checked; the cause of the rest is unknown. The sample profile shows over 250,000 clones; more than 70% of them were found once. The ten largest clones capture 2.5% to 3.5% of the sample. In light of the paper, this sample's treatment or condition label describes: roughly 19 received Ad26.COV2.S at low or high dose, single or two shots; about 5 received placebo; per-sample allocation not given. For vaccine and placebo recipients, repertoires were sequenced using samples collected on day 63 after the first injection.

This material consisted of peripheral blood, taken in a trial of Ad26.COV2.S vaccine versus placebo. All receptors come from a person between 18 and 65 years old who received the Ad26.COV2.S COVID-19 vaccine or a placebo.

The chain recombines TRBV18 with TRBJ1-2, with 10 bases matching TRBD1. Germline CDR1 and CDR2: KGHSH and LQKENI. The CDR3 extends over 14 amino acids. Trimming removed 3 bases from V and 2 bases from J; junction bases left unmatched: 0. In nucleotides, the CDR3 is TGTGCCAGCTCACCGGGACAGGGGAACTATGGCTACACCTTC. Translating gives CASSPGQGNYGYTF.

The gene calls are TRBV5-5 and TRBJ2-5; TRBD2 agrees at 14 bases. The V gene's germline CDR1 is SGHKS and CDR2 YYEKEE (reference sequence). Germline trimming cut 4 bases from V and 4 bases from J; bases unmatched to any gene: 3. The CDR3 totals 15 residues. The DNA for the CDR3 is TGTGCCAGCAGCGCGGGACTAGCGGGAGCAGAGACCCAGTACTTC. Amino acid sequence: CASSAGLAGAETQYF.

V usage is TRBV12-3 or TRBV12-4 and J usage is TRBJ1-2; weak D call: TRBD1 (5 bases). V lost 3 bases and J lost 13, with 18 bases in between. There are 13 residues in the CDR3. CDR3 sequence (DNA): TGTGCCAGCAGTTTGGACATCCTAGTAACTGTCACCTTC. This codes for CASSLDILVTVTF.

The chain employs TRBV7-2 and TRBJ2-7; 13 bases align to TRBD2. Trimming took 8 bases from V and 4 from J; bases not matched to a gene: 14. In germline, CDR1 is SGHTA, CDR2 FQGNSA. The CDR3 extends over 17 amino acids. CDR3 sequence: CASGVGLAGEWAYEQYF. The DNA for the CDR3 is TGTGCCAGCGGTGTCGGACTAGCGGGAGAATGGGCATACGAGCAGTACTTC. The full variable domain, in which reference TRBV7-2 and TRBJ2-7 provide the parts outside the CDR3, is GAGVSQSPSNKVTEKGKDVELRCDPISGHTALYWYRQSLGQGLEFLIYFQGNSAPDKSGLPSDRFSAERTGGSVSTLTIQRTQQEDSAVYLCASGVGLAGEWAYEQYFGPGTRLTVT.

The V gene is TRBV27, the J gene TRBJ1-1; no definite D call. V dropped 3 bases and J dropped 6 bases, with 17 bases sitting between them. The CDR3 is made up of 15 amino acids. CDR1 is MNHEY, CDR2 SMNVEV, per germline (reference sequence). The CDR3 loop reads CASSFSGYEDAEAFF. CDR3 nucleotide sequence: TGTGCCAGCAGTTTCTCCGGATACGAGGACGCTGAAGCTTTCTTT.

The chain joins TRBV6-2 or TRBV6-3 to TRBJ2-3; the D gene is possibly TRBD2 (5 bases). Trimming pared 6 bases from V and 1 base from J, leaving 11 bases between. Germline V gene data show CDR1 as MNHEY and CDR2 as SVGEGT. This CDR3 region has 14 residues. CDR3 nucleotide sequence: TGTGCCAGCAGCTTTGGACTGGGCACAGATACGCAGTATTTT. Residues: CASSFGLGTDTQYF.

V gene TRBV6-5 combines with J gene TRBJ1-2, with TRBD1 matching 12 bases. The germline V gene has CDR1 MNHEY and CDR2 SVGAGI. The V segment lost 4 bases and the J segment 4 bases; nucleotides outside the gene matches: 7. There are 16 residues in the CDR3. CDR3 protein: CASSSRGTGGAYGYTF. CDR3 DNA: TGTGCCAGCAGTTCCAGAGGGACAGGGGGCGCCTATGGCTACACCTTC.

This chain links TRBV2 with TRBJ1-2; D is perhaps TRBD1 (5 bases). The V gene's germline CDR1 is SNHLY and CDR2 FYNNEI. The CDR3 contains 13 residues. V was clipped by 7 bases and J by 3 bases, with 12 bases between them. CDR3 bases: TGTGCCAGCATCCTCGGGACGGACTATGGCTACACCTTC. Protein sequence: CASILGTDYGYTF.

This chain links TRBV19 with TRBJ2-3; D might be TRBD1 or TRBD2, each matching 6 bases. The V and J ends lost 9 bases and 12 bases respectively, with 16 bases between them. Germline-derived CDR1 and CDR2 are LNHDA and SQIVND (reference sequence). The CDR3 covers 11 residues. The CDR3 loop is CASLWGAVQYF. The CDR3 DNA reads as TGTGCCAGCCTGTGGGGGGCGGTTCAGTATTTT.

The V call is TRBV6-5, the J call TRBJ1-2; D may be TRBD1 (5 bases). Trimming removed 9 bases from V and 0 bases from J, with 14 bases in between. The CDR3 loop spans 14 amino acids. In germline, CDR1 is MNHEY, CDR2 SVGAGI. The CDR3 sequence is CASVTGTANYGYTF. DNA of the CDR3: TGTGCCAGTGTAACCGGGACGGCTAACTATGGCTACACCTTC.

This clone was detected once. The DNA of the CDR3 is TGTGCCAGTAGTACCCTTTTTCAGCAGGGCAACACTGAAGCTTTCTTT. Its protein product is CASSTLFQQGNTEAFF. The chain couples TRBV19 to TRBJ1-1, with D possibly TRBD1 on 5 matching bases. V dropped 4 bases and J dropped 2 bases, with 17 bases sitting between them. Germline CDR1 is LNHDA and CDR2 is SQIVND (reference sequence). The CDR3 sequence is 16 residues long.

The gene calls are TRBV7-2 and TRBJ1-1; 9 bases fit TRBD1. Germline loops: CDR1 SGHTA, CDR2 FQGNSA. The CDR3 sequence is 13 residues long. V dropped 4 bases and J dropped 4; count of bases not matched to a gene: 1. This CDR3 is CASSWDRATEAFF. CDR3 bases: TGTGCCAGCAGCTGGGACAGGGCCACTGAAGCTTTCTTT.

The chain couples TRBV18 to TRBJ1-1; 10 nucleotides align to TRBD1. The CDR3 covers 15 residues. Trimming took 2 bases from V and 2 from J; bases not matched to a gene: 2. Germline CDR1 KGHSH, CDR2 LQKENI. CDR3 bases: TGTGCCAGCTCACCAGACAGGGGGCAAAACACTGAAGCTTTCTTT. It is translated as CASSPDRGQNTEAFF.

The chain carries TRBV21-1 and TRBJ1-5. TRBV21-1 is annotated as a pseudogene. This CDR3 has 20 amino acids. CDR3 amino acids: CASSTRGEEVVGDSNQPQHF. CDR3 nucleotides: TGTGCCAGCAGCACGCGGGGGGAGGAGGTGGTTGGGGATAGCAATCAGCCCCAGCATTTT.

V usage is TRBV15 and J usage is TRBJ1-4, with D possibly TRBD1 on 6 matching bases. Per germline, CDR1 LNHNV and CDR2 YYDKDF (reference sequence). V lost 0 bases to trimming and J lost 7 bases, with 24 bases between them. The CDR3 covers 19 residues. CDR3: CATSRDRARGPRRGEKLFF. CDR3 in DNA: TGTGCCACCAGCAGAGACCGGGCCAGGGGACCCCGACGGGGTGAAAAACTGTTTTTT.

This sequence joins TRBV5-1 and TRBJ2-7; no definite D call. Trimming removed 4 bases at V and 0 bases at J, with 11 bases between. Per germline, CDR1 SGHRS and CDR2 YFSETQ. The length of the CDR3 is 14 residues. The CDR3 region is CASSLYLSSYEQYF. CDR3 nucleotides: TGCGCCAGCAGCCTTTACCTGAGCTCCTACGAGCAGTACTTC.

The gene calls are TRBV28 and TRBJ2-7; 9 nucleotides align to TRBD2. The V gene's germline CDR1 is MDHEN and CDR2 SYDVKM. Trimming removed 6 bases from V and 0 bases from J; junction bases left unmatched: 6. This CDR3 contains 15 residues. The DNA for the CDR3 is TGTGCCAGCAGAAGGACTAGCGCCAGCTCCTACGAGCAGTACTTC. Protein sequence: CASRRTSASSYEQYF.

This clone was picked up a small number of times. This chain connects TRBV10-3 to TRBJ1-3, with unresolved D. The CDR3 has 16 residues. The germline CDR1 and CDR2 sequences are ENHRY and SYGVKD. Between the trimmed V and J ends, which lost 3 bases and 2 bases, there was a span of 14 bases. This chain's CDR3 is CAISDRPPSAGNTIYF. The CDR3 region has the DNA TGTGCCATCAGTGATCGGCCCCCCTCCGCTGGAAACACCATATATTTT.

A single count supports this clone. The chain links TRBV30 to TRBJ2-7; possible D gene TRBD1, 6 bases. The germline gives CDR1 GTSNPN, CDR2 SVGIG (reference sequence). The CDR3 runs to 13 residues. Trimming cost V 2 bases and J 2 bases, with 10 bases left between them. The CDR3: CAWSRSGAYEQYF. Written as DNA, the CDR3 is TGTGCCTGGAGTAGGTCAGGGGCCTACGAGCAGTACTTC.

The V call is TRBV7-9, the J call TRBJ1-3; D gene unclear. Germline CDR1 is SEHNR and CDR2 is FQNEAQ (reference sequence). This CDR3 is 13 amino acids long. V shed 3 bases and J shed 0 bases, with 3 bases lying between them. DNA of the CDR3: TGTGCCAGCAGCTTGTACTCTGGAAACACCATATATTTT. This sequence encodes CASSLYSGNTIYF.

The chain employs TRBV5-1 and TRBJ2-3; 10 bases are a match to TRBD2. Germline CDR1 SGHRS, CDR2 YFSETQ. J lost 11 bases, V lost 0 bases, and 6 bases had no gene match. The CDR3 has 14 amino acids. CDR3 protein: CASSLGLAGEVQYF. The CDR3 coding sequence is TGCGCCAGCAGCTTGGGCCTAGCGGGAGAGGTGCAGTATTTT.

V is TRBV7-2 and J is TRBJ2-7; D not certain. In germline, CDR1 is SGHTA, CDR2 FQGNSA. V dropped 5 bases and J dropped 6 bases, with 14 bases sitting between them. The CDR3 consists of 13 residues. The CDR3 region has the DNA TGTGCCAGCAGCAGGGTGGTGGCTGGCGAGCAGTACTTC. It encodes CASSRVVAGEQYF.

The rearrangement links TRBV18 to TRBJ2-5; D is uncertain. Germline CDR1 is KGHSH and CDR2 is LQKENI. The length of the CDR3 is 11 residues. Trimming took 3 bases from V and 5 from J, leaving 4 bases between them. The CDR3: CASSPKETQYF. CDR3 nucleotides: TGTGCCAGCTCACCCAAGGAGACCCAGTACTTC.

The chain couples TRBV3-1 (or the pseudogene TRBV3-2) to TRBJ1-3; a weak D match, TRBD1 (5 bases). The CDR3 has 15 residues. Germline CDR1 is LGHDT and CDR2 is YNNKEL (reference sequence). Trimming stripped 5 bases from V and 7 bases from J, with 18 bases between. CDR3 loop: CASSSTFLGGNTIYF. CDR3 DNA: TGTGCCAGCAGCTCGACCTTTTTGGGGGGGAACACCATATATTTT.

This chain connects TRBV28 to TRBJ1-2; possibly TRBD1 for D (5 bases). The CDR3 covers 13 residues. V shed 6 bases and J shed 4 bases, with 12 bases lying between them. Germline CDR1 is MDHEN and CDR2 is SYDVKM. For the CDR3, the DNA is TGTGCCAGCAGAGAAAGGGACCCCTATGGCTACACCTTC. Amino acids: CASRERDPYGYTF.

The DNA of the CDR3 is TGCGCCAGCAGCCAAGAATCAAACCTCAAAGGTGAAAAACTGTTTTTT. Translated: CASSQESNLKGEKLFF. The rearrangement links TRBV4-3 to TRBJ1-4; D gene uncertain. The CDR3 spans 16 residues. The germline CDR1 and CDR2 sequences are LGHNA and YSLEER. V was shortened by 0 bases and J by 7 bases, with 15 bases between the two germline ends.

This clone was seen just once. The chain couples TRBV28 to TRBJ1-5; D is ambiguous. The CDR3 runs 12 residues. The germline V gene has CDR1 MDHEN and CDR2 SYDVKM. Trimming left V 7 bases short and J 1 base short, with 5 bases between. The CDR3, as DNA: TGTGCCAGCAAGGACAGCAATCAGCCCCAGCATTTT. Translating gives CASKDSNQPQHF.